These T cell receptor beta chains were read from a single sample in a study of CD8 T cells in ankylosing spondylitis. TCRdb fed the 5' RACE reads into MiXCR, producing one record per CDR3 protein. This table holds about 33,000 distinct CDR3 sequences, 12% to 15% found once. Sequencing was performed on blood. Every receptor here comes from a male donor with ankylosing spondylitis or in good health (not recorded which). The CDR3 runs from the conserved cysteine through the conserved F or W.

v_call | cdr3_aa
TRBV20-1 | CSASRSALPNNEQFF
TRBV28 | CASRPGGANWNTEAFF
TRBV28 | CASSSTGQGAVEQYF
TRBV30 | CAWSVRRVSTGELFF
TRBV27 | CASSRLDRAGGAFF
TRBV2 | CASSEGADNGELFF
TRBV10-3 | CAISESSSLGQAWHF
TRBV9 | CASSDGVGLAEQFF
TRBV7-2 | CASGSQAGMWSTQYF
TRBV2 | CASSVLAGDTQYF
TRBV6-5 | CASSYSPSGRVSYNEQFF
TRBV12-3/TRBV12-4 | CASSLSPAGGLDEQYF
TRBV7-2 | CASSPEIRGGTEQFF
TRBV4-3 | CASSLTRTSGAYNEQFF
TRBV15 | CATSRRDRVSNEQFF
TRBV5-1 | CASIEAPAGLQFF
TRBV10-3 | CAISDGRTEKLFF
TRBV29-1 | CSFGNGNTEAFF
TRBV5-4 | CASSQRLAGGTDTQYF
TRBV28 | CASSLSRTGNQPQHF
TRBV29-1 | CSVEDWDTSYEQYF
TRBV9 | CASSATGDNQPQHF
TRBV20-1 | CSASSYRGDRNQETQYF